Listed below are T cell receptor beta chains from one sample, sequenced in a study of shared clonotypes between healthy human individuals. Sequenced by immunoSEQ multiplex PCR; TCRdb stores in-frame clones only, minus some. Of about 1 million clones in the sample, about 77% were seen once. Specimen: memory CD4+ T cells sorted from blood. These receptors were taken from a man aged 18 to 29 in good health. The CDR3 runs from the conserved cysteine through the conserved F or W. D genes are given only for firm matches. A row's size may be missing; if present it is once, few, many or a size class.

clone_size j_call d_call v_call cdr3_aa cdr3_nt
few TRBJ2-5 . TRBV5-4 CASSLGGMAYQETQYF TGTGCCAGCAGCTTGGGGGGCATGGCGTACCAAGAGACCCAGTACTTC
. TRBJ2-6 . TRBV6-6 CASGGSGANVLTF TGTGCCAGCGGGGGGTCCGGGGCCAACGTCCTGACTTTC
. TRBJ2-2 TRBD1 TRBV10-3 CAISAGQGNTGELFF TGTGCCATCAGTGCTGGACAGGGTAACACCGGGGAGCTGTTTTTT
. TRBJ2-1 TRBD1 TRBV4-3 CASSQGPGQYYNEQFF TGCGCCAGCAGCCAAGGTCCGGGACAGTACTACAATGAGCAGTTCTTC
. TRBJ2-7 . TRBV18 CASSPPVTSLHEQYF TGTGCCAGCTCACCACCTGTAACTAGCCTGCACGAGCAGTACTTC
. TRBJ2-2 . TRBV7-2 CASSLGQSLTGELFF TGTGCCAGCAGCCTCGGACAGAGCCTCACCGGGGAGCTGTTTTTT
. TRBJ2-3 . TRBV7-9 CASSPYRDTDTQYF TGTGCCAGCAGCCCTTACAGGGACACAGATACGCAGTATTTT
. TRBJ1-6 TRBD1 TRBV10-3 CAISESGTGVSSPLHF TGTGCCATCAGTGAGTCAGGGACAGGGGTCTCTTCACCCCTCCACTTT
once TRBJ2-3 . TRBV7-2 CASSLAGGSTDTQYF TGTGCCAGCAGCTTAGCGGGCGGGTCCACAGATACGCAGTATTTT
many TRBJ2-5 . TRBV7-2 CASSTNLGGTQYF TGTGCCAGCAGCACCAACTTAGGGGGGACCCAGTACTTC
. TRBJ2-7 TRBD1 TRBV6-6 CASSRRTGGYEQYF TGTGCCAGCAGTCGGAGAACAGGGGGCTACGAGCAGTACTTC
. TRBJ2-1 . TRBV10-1 CASSESASYNEQFF TGCGCCAGCAGTGAGAGTGCCTCCTACAATGAGCAGTTCTTC
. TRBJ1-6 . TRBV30 CAWRRTDNSPLHF TGTGCCTGGAGACGGACGGACAATTCACCCCTCCACTTT
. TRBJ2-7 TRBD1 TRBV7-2 CASRGQGVNEQYF TGTGCCAGCAGGGGACAGGGGGTCAACGAGCAGTACTTC
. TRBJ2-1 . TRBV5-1 CASSYVLSSYNEQFF TGCGCCAGCAGCTACGTCTTGAGCTCCTACAATGAGCAGTTCTTC
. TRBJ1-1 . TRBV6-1 CASSEAGGNTEAFF TGTGCCAGCAGTGAAGCAGGTGGGAACACTGAAGCTTTCTTT
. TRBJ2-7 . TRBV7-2 CASSTLGFGAEQYF TGTGCCAGCAGCACGTTGGGGTTTGGGGCAGAGCAGTACTTC
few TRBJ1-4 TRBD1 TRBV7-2 CASTTGGAEKLFF TGTGCCAGCACTACAGGGGGCGCTGAAAAACTGTTTTTT
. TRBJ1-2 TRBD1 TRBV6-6 CASSRTGDGGYTF TGTGCCAGCAGCCGCACAGGGGATGGGGGCTACACCTTC
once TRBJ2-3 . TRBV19 CASKSQGADTQYF TGTGCCAGTAAAAGTCAGGGAGCAGATACGCAGTATTTT
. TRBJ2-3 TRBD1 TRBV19 CASSAREGTGGTDTQYF TGTGCCAGTAGTGCCAGAGAAGGGACAGGGGGCACAGATACGCAGTATTTT